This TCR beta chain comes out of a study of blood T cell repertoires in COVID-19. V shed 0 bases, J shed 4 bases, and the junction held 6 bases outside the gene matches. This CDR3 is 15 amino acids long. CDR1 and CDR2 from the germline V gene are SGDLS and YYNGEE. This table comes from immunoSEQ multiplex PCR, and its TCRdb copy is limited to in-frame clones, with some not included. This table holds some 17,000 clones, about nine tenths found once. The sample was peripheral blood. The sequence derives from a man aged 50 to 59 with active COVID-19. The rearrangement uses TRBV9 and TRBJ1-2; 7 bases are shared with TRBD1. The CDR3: CASSVDQGGIYGYTF. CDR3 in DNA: TGTGCCAGCAGCGTAGACCAGGGGGGAATCTATGGCTACACCTTC.